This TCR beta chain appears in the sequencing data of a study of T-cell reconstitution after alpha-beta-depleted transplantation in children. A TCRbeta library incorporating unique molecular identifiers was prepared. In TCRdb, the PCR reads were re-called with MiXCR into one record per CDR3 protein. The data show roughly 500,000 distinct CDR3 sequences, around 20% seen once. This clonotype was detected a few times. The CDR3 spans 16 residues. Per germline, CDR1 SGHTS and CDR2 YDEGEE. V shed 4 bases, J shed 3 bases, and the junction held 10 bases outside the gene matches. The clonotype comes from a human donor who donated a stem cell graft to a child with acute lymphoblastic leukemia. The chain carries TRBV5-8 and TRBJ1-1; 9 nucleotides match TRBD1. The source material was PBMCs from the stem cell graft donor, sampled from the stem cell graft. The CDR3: CASSKDRGDVDTEAFF. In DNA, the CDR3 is TGTGCCAGCAGCAAAGACAGGGGGGACGTGGACACTGAAGCTTTCTTT.